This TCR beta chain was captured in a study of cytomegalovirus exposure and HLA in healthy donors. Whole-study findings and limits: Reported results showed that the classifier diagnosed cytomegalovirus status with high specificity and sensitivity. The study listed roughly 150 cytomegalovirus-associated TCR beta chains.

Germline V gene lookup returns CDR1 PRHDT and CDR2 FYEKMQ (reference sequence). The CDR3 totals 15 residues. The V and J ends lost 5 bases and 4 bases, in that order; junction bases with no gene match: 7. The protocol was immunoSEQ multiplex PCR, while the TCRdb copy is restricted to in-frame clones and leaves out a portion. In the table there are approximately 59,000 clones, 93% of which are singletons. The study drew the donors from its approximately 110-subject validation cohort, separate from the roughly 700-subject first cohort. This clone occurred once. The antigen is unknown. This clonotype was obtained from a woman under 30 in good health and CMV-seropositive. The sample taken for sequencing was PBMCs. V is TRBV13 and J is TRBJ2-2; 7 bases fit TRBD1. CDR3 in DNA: TGTGCCAGCAGCCAACAGGGGCGTTTCACCGGGGAGCTGTTTTTT. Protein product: CASSQQGRFTGELFF.